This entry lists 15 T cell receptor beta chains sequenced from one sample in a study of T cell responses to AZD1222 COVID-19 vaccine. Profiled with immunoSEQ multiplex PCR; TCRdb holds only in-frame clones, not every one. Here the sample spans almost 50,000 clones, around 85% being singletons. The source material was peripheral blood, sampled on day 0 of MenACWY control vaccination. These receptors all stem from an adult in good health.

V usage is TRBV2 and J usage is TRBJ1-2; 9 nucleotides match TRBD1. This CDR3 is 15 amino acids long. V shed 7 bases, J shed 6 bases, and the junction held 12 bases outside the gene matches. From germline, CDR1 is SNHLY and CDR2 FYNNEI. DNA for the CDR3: TGTGCCAGCATTCCGGGACAGGGCCAAAACGATGGCTACACCTTC. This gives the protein CASIPGQGQNDGYTF.

The CDR3 DNA is TGTGCCAGCTCGCCCCTCCCTCAGGGGGGGGCAGGAGGAACCGGGGAGCTGTTTTTT. This translates into CASSPLPQGGAGGTGELFF. The V call is TRBV18, the J call TRBJ2-2; either TRBD1 or TRBD2 may supply D (7 bases each). The germline V gene has CDR1 KGHSH and CDR2 LQKENI. CDR3 size: 19 residues. The V and J ends lost 6 bases and 5 bases respectively, with 28 bases between them.

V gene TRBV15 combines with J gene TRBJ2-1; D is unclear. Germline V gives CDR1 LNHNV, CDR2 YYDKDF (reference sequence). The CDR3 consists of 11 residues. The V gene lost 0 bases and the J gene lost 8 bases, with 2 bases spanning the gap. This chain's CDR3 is CATSRDDEQFF. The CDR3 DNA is TGTGCCACCAGCAGAGACGATGAGCAGTTCTTC. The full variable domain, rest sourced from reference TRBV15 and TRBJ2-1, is DAMVIQNPRYQVTQFGKPVTLSCSQTLNHNVMYWYQQKSSQAPKLLFHYYDKDFNNEADTPDNFQSRRPNTSFCFLDIRSPGLGDTAMYLCATSRDDEQFFGPGTRLTVL.

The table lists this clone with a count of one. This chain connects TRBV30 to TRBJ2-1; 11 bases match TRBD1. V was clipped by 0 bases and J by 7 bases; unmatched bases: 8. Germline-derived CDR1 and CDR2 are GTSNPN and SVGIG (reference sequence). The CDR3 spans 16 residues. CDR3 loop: CAWSVGGQGVLNEQFF. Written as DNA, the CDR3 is TGTGCCTGGAGTGTAGGGGGACAGGGGGTATTGAATGAGCAGTTCTTC.

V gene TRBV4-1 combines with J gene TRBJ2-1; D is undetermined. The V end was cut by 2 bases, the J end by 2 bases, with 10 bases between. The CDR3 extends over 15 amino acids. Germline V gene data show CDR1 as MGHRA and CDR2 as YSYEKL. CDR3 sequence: CASSQSLRTYNEQFF. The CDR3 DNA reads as TGCGCCAGCAGCCAATCTTTGCGGACCTACAATGAGCAGTTCTTC.

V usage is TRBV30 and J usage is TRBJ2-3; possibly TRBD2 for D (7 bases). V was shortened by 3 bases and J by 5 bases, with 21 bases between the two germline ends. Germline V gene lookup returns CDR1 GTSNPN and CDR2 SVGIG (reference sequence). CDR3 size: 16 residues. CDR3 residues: CAWSHRRGLGGDTQYF. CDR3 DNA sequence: TGTGCCTGGAGCCACAGGCGGGGGCTCGGGGGAGATACGCAGTATTTT.

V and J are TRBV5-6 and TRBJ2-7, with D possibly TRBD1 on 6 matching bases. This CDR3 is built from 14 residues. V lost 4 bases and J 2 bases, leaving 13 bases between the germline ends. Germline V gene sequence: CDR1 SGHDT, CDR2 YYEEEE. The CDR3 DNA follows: TGTGCCAGCAGCAACCTACAGGGAACCTACGAGCAGTACTTC. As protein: CASSNLQGTYEQYF.

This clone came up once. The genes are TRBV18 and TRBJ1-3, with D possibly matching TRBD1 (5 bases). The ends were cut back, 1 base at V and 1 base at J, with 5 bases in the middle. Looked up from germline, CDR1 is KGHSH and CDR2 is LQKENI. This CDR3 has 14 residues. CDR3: CASSPQGSGNTIYF. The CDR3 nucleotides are TGTGCCAGCTCACCACAGGGGTCTGGAAACACCATATATTTT.

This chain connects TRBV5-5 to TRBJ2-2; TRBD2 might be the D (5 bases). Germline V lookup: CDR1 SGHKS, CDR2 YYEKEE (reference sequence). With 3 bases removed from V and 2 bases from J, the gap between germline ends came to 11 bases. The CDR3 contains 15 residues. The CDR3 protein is CASSYREGNTGELFF. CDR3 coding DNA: TGTGCCAGCAGCTACCGCGAGGGTAACACCGGGGAGCTGTTTTTT.

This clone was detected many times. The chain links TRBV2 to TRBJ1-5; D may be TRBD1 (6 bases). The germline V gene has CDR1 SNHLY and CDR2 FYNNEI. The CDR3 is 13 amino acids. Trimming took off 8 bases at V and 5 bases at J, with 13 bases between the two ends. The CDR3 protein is CASSGQMHQPQHF. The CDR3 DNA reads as TGTGCCAGCTCTGGACAGATGCATCAGCCCCAGCATTTT.

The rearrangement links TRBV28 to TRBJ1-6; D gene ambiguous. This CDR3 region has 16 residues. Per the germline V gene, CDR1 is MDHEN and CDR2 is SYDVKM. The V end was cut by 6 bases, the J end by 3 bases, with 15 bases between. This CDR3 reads CASSKKTGVYNSPLHF. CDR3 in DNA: TGTGCCAGCAGCAAAAAGACCGGGGTCTATAATTCACCCCTCCACTTT.

CDR3 nucleotides: TGCGCCAGCAGCTTACAGGGGTCTGGGGCCAACGTCCTGACTTTC. Translated: CASSLQGSGANVLTF. The J gene is TRBJ2-6, the V gene TRBV5-1; 7 positions match TRBD1. V shed 2 bases and J 1 base; nucleotides not matched to a gene: 0. Germline CDR1 and CDR2: SGHRS and YFSETQ. The CDR3 length is 15 residues.

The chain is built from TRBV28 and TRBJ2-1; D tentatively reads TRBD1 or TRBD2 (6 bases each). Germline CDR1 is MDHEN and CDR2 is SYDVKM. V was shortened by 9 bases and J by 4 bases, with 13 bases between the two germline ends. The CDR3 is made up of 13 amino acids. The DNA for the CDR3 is TGTGCCAGTTCTAGAGGGGGGTACAATGAGCAGTTCTTC. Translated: CASSRGGYNEQFF.

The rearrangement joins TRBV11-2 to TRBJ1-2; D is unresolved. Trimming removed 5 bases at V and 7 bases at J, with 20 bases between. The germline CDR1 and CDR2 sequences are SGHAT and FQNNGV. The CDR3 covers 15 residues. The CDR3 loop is CASSPLHTSATGYTF. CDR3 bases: TGTGCCAGCAGCCCCCTTCATACGTCCGCGACTGGCTACACCTTC.

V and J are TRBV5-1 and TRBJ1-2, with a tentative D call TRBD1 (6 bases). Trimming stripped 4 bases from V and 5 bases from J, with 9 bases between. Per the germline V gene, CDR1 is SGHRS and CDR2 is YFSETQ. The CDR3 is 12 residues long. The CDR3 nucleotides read TGCGCCAGCAGCCCCGGACAGTATGGCTACACCTTC. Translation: CASSPGQYGYTF.